Listed here are 10 T cell receptor beta chains from one sample, sequenced in a study of T cell responses to AZD1222 COVID-19 vaccine. Produced via immunoSEQ multiplex PCR; TCRdb's table is partial and in-frame only. The sample has some 120,000 clones; approximately 90% are singletons. The sample consisted of peripheral blood, taken on day 0 of AZD1222 vaccination. These receptors were obtained from an adult in good health.

The V gene is TRBV10-1, the J gene TRBJ2-3; 7 bases are shared with TRBD1. The J segment lost 0 bases and the V segment lost 7 bases, leaving 10 bases of the junction unmatched. Germline values: CDR1 WNHNN, CDR2 SYGVQD (reference sequence). This CDR3 has 16 amino acids. The CDR3: CASKSTGDPSTDTQYF. The CDR3 DNA sequence: TGCGCCAGCAAAAGTACAGGGGACCCGAGCACAGATACGCAGTATTTT.

J is TRBJ1-2 and V is TRBV6-5; 7 positions agree with TRBD1. This CDR3 contains 13 residues. Germline values: CDR1 MNHEY, CDR2 SVGAGI. J gave up 5 bases and V 9 bases, and 9 bases lay outside the gene matches. CDR3 coding DNA: TGTGCCAGGGCTCCGGGACAGCTTTATGGCTACACCTTC. This codes for CARAPGQLYGYTF.

The chain uses TRBV28 and TRBJ1-2, with TRBD1 identical over 9 bases. From germline, CDR1 is MDHEN and CDR2 SYDVKM. The CDR3 totals 15 residues. V was pared by 5 bases and J by 4 bases, with 8 bases of the junction left unmatched. CDR3 in amino acids: CASSRDRASFYGYTF. CDR3 coding DNA: TGTGCCAGCAGTCGGGACAGGGCCTCTTTCTATGGCTACACCTTC.

This chain joins TRBV21-1 and TRBJ2-5; the table calls TRBD2, which could not be checked here. TRBV21-1 is deemed a pseudogene. The CDR3 totals 18 residues. For the CDR3, the DNA is TGTGCCAGCAGCCGAGCCCCGACCAAGGCGGCGTACCAAGAGACCCAGTACTTC. This translates into CASSRAPTKAAYQETQYF.

The chain links TRBV7-2 to TRBJ2-7; no definite D call. CDR3 length: 14 residues. Between the trimmed V and J ends, which lost 5 bases and 6 bases, there was a span of 17 bases. Germline V gives CDR1 SGHTA, CDR2 FQGNSA. DNA of the CDR3: TGTGCCAGCAGCCCCCAGGCGTCCCTCGGCGAGCAGTACTTC. It is translated as CASSPQASLGEQYF.

The chain is built from TRBV3-1 (or the pseudogene TRBV3-2) and TRBJ1-5; a weak D match, TRBD1 (6 bases). Germline loops: CDR1 LGHDT, CDR2 YNNKEL (reference sequence). The CDR3 spans 15 residues. Between the trimmed V and J ends, which lost 0 bases and 4 bases, there was a span of 10 bases. This chain's CDR3 is CASSQDNRANQPQHF. CDR3 DNA sequence: TGTGCCAGCAGCCAAGATAACAGGGCAAATCAGCCCCAGCATTTT.

The gene calls are TRBV2 and TRBJ2-1; TRBD2 is a possible D gene (5 bases). This CDR3 spans 15 amino acids. V shed 2 bases and J shed 7 bases, with 15 bases lying between them. Germline-derived CDR1 and CDR2 are SNHLY and FYNNEI. CDR3 loop: CASSEKRLAGNEQFF. The CDR3 bases are TGTGCCAGCAGTGAAAAGCGGCTAGCCGGGAATGAGCAGTTCTTC.

V usage is TRBV18 and J usage is TRBJ1-3; D is uncertain. This CDR3 spans 12 amino acids. Germline CDR1 reads KGHSH; CDR2 reads LQKENI. The V gene lost 1 base and the J gene lost 4 bases, with 2 bases spanning the gap. CDR3 nucleotides: TGTGCCAGCTCACCACAGGGAAACACCATATATTTT. This translates into CASSPQGNTIYF.

The V call is TRBV28, the J call TRBJ2-3; D is perhaps TRBD1 or TRBD2 (6 bases each). There are 12 residues in the CDR3. Germline CDR1 and CDR2: MDHEN and SYDVKM. V was clipped by 11 bases and J by 4 bases, with 13 bases between them. Here the CDR3 reads CAGGPVADTQYF. DNA of the CDR3: TGTGCCGGGGGGCCGGTAGCAGATACGCAGTATTTT.

The chain uses TRBV6-6 and TRBJ2-3; 8 bases line up with TRBD2. V shed 8 bases and J 0 bases; nucleotides not matched to a gene: 4. CDR3 length equals 14 residues. Germline-derived CDR1 and CDR2 are MNHNY and SVGAGI (reference sequence). The CDR3 loop is CASEASGSTDTQYF. CDR3 nucleotides: TGTGCCAGCGAGGCTAGCGGGAGCACAGATACGCAGTATTTT.